This is a list of T cell receptor beta chains from one sample in a study of brain T cells in children with intractable seizures. Only in-frame clones appear in the TCRdb table, and some are missing; sequencing was by immunoSEQ multiplex PCR. This sample has 340,000 or so clones, with 93% found just once. The specimen was peripheral blood, collected about 5 months after surgery. The receptors here all came from a boy less than two years old with tuberous sclerosis and intractable seizures. The CDR3 runs from the conserved cysteine through the conserved F or W. Each record gives: J gene, clone size, D gene, V gene, CDR3 protein, CDR3 DNA. A D gene is named only where the DNA matches it firmly. Not all rows give a size; the values are once, few, many and, for expanded clones, a class.

>TRBJ2-4|.|.|TRBV6-6
CASRSQENIQYF
TGTGCCAGCAGGTCCCAGGAAAACATTCAGTACTTC
>TRBJ2-2|.|.|TRBV3-1/TRBV3-2
CASSPRSVNTGELFF
TGTGCCAGCAGCCCTCGTTCAGTTAACACCGGGGAGCTGTTTTTT
>TRBJ2-7|.|.|TRBV25-1
CASSVGEGYEQYF
TGTGCCAGCAGTGTCGGGGAAGGCTACGAGCAGTACTTC
>TRBJ1-2|.|.|TRBV7-2
CASSLVSFGGNGYTF
TGTGCCAGCAGCTTAGTTTCGTTCGGGGGTAATGGCTACACCTTC
>TRBJ2-1|.|.|TRBV27
CASSFSGREQFF
TGTGCCAGCAGTTTTTCGGGGCGTGAGCAGTTCTTC
>TRBJ2-4|.|.|TRBV9
CASSSGLEAGIQYF
TGTGCCAGCAGCTCCGGTTTGGAGGCGGGCATTCAGTACTTC
>TRBJ2-7|.|.|TRBV14
CASSPQGYEQYF
TGTGCCAGCAGCCCACAGGGTTACGAGCAGTACTTC
>TRBJ1-3|.|TRBD1|TRBV5-1
CASSLAPQGLGGNTIYF
TGCGCCAGCAGCTTGGCCCCACAGGGGTTGGGCGGAAACACCATATATTTT
>TRBJ1-1|.|.|TRBV5-1
CASSGLEGTTEAFF
TGCGCCAGCAGCGGACTAGAGGGAACCACTGAAGCTTTCTTT
>TRBJ2-7|.|TRBD2|TRBV3-1/TRBV3-2
CASSPQGLAESSQYF
TGTGCCAGCAGCCCCCAGGGACTAGCGGAATCCTCTCAGTACTTC
>TRBJ1-5|.|.|TRBV6-5
CASTTGAYSNQPQHF
TGTGCCAGCACTACCGGGGCCTATAGCAATCAGCCCCAGCATTTT
>TRBJ1-4|.|.|TRBV5-6
CASSRTGRREEKLFF
TGTGCCAGCAGCCGCACGGGGCGACGGGAAGAAAAACTGTTTTTT
>TRBJ1-4|.|TRBD1|TRBV9
CASSVSGTENEKLFF
TGTGCCAGCAGCGTATCCGGGACAGAAAATGAAAAACTGTTTTTT
>TRBJ2-7|.|.|TRBV5-8
CASSLTRYEQYF
TGTGCCAGCAGCTTGACCCGCTACGAGCAGTACTTC
>TRBJ1-1|.|.|TRBV7-3
CASSLTPGGWSEAFF
TGTGCCAGCAGCTTAACGCCTGGGGGTTGGTCTGAAGCTTTCTTT
>TRBJ1-3|.|TRBD1|TRBV5-1
CASSLKTGAGNTIYF
TGCGCCAGCAGCTTGAAAACAGGGGCTGGAAACACCATATATTTT
>TRBJ1-4|.|.|TRBV2
CASSEIRDEKLFF
TGTGCCAGCAGTGAAATCAGGGATGAAAAACTGTTTTTT
>TRBJ1-5|.|TRBD1|TRBV27
CASSLAQGGNQPQHF
TGTGCCAGCAGTTTAGCCCAGGGGGGAAATCAGCCCCAGCATTTT
>TRBJ1-2|.|.|TRBV2
CASSEVGRLYGYTF
TGTGCCAGCAGTGAAGTGGGGCGCCTCTATGGCTACACCTTC
>TRBJ2-3|once|.|TRBV30
CAWGVNTDTQYF
TGTGCCTGGGGGGTGAACACAGATACGCAGTATTTT
>TRBJ2-7|.|TRBD1|TRBV7-2
CASSLRGTDTYEQYF
TGTGCCAGCAGCTTAAGAGGGACAGACACCTACGAGCAGTACTTC
>TRBJ1-6|.|.|TRBV11-3
CASSPPRSYNSPLHF
TGTGCCAGCAGCCCTCCCCGCTCCTATAATTCACCCCTCCACTTT